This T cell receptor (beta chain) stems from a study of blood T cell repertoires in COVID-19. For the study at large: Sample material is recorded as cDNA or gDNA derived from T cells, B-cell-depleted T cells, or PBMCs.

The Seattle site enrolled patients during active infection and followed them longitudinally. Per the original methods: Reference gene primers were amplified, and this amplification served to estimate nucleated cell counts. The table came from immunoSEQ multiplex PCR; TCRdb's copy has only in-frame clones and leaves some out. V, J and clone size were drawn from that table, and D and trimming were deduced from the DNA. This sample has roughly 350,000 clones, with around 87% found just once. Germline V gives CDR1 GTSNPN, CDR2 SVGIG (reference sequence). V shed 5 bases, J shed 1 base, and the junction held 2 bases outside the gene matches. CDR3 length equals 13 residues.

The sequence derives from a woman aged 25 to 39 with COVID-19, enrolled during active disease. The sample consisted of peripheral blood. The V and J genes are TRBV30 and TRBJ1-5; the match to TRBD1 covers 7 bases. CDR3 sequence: CAWSTGSNQPQHF. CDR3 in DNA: TGTGCCTGGTCGACAGGGAGCAATCAGCCCCAGCATTTT. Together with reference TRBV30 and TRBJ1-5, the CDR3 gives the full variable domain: SQTIHQWPATLVQPVGSPLSLECTVEGTSNPNLYWYRQAAGRGLQLLFYSVGIGQISSEVPQNLSASRPQDRQFILSSKKLLLSDSGFYLCAWSTGSNQPQHFGDGTRLSIL.